This record covers a single T cell receptor beta chain. It has no known antigen specificity. No much larger clonotype is one base removed from it; base qualities were not supplied. This sample stems from a study of vaccination effects on CD4 cells after COVID-19 (dated by TCRdb to the early 2020s). Background for the entire study: To identify antigen-specific CD4+ T cell clonotypes by their expansion, the ViraFEST assay first stimulated PBMC with viral peptide pools and then applied TCR sequencing. Approximately 2 million PBMC per well were cultured with 9 to 10 ug/ml peptides in IMDM containing 5% human AB serum, approximately 9.9 IU/ml IL-2 and gentamicin. Each participant received two doses of an mRNA SARS-CoV-2 vaccine, either BNT162b2 or mRNA-1273. SARS-CoV-2 spike-specific CD4+ TCR repertoires were compared before and after mRNA vaccination in COVID-19 convalescent patients and in infection-naive vaccine recipients. The Oncomine TCR Beta short-read assay on an Illumina iSeq 100 was used to sequence cultures from other donors in the study. A total of 10 COVID-19 convalescent patients and several SARS-CoV-2-naive healthy vaccine recipients were included in the full study.

Overall study results and their limits: In healthy vaccine recipients, vaccine-induced clones were almost all SARS-CoV-2 mono-reactive, with only 1 of 255 cross-reactive with common cold coronaviruses. Limitations of the study were the small number of convalescent patients and the absence of early post-infection timepoints. Both infection-induced and vaccine-induced clones contracted markedly at late post-vaccination timepoints, which is consistent with waning T cell responses.

After around eleven days of culture, CD4+ T cells were isolated with the EasySep CD4+ T cell isolation kit. The absence of prior SARS-CoV-2 infection in healthy vaccine recipients was confirmed by negative nucleocapsid antibodies before and after vaccination. Half of the culture medium was replaced with fresh IL-2-containing medium on days 3 and 7. Each peptide stimulation condition was cultured in triplicate wells unless otherwise noted. Using Ficoll-Paque Plus gradient centrifugation, PBMC were separated from whole blood and then either used fresh or cryopreserved at -140C. The QIAamp micro DNA kit was used to extract genomic DNA from the cultured CD4+ T cells. Library preparation used the immunoSEQ multiplex PCR assay. DNA from the cultured, isolated CD4+ T cells was subjected to TCR beta CDR3 sequencing. In the original analysis: Non-productive TCR sequences were discarded, and reads were trimmed to the CDR3 region, with only CDR3s of 7 or more amino acids retained. Antigen-specific clonotypes were identified using the MANAFEST web app by comparison of expansion in peptide wells against reference cultures. For clones to be considered positive, expansion at FDR<0.05 versus reference and all other wells, an odds ratio above 5, and a frequency above 0.1% in two replicate wells were required. Clonotypes significantly expanded in SARS-CoV-2 spike wells and in at least one common cold coronavirus spike condition were defined as cross-reactive. Using the stringdist R package, CDR3 similarity was measured by Levenshtein distance, and unrooted trees were constructed with ape in R 3.6.1. Drawn from immuneACCESS, this table holds only the in-frame rearrangements with V and J called that TCRdb kept. Clones are partly lost; checked studies trace under half to an unresolved V gene and leave the rest unexplained. V, J and clone size are taken as reported in that table, and D and trimming were inferred from the DNA itself. Within this sample are about 37,000 clones, with around 74% of them counted one time only. The leading ten clones occupy 2.5% to 3.5% of the sample.

V has 0 bases trimmed and J has 6 bases trimmed; junction bases matching no gene number 4. The cysteine opens and the phenylalanine closes a CDR3 of 15 amino acids. The sequence is cut down to CDR3 DNA, 45 bases in frame from base 1. Taken from the germline V gene, the CDR1 and CDR2 loops are SGHTA and FQGNSA. This sequence was found in a human donor who received a COVID-19 vaccine. In this chain, TRBV7-2 is recombined with TRBJ1-1, with TRBD1 matching 10 junction bases. The source was CD4+ T cells from PBMCs cultured without peptide, collected before COVID-19 vaccination. The nucleotides are TGTGCCAGCAGCTTAGCGACAGGGGGCCTTCCTGAAGCTTTCTTT. This yields the protein CASSLATGGLPEAFF.